The 28 T cell receptor beta chains below come from one sample, sequenced in a study of T cell responses to AZD1222 COVID-19 vaccine. Clones were sequenced by immunoSEQ multiplex PCR, and TCRdb holds only the in-frame ones, with some missing. The table records 150,000 to 200,000 clones, more than 75% of them present only once. This specimen consisted of peripheral blood, obtained 28 days after the second AZD1222 dose. These receptors were obtained from an adult who received the AZD1222 COVID-19 vaccine.

This clone was observed a single time. The gene calls are TRBV3-1 (or the pseudogene TRBV3-2) and TRBJ1-1; possibly TRBD1 for D (5 bases). The germline V and J ends were trimmed by 5 bases and 1 base, with 14 bases remaining between them. The CDR3 covers 15 residues. CDR1 is LGHDT and CDR2 is YNNKEL in the germline V gene (reference sequence). The CDR3 here is CASSRRGAENTEAFF. CDR3 nucleotide sequence: TGTGCCAGCAGCAGACGCGGGGCCGAGAACACTGAAGCTTTCTTT.

This clone showed up just a few times. The rearrangement uses TRBV20-1 and TRBJ1-1; D is unclear. This CDR3 has 14 amino acids. Germline-derived CDR1 and CDR2 are DFQATT and SNEGSKA (reference sequence). V lost 3 bases, J lost 4 bases, and 15 bases lay in between. The CDR3 sequence is CSASFSRRFTEAFF. The CDR3 bases are TGCAGTGCTAGTTTCTCTCGCAGGTTCACTGAAGCTTTCTTT.

The rearrangement uses TRBV18 and TRBJ1-5; weak D call: TRBD1 (5 bases). The germline CDR1 and CDR2 sequences are KGHSH and LQKENI. The CDR3 length is 16 residues. Trimming removed 3 bases at V and 0 bases at J, with 12 bases between. In nucleotides, the CDR3 is TGTGCCAGCTCACCTACGACAGTAAATAGCAATCAGCCCCAGCATTTT. Its protein is CASSPTTVNSNQPQHF.

The chain couples TRBV7-2 to TRBJ2-2, with unresolved D. Germline-derived CDR1 and CDR2 are SGHTA and FQGNSA. The CDR3 spans 15 residues. V was trimmed by 4 bases and J by 5 bases, leaving 14 bases between them. DNA of the CDR3: TGTGCCAGCAGCTCCCGTAAGGGTATGACCGGGGAGCTGTTTTTT. This codes for CASSSRKGMTGELFF. Drawing the rest from reference TRBV7-2 and TRBJ2-2, the complete variable domain is GAGVSQSPSNKVTEKGKDVELRCDPISGHTALYWYRQSLGQGLEFLIYFQGNSAPDKSGLPSDRFSAERTGGSVSTLTIQRTQQEDSAVYLCASSSRKGMTGELFFGEGSRLTVL.

This clone was observed a handful of times. The chain couples TRBV7-9 to TRBJ1-1; D perhaps matches TRBD1 (6 bases). The V end lost 5 bases, the J end lost 1 base, and 14 bases lay between the germline ends. Per the germline V gene, CDR1 is SEHNR and CDR2 is FQNEAQ (reference sequence). The CDR3 runs 15 residues. Written as DNA, the CDR3 is TGTGCCAGCAGCCCCAAGGGGGGAGGGAACACTGAAGCTTTCTTT. It codes for CASSPKGGGNTEAFF. The entire variable domain, with the rest obtained from reference TRBV7-9 and TRBJ1-1, is as follows: DTGVSQNPRHKITKRGQNVTFRCDPISEHNRLYWYRQTLGQGPEFLTYFQNEAQLEKSRLLSDRFSAERPKGSFSTLEIQRTEQGDSAMYLCASSPKGGGNTEAFFGQGTRLTVV.

The gene calls are TRBV20-1 and TRBJ2-7; D remains ambiguous. The CDR3 sequence is 11 residues long. Trimming left V 0 bases short and J 3 bases short, with 3 bases between. Germline V gene data show CDR1 as DFQATT and CDR2 as SNEGSKA (reference sequence). The CDR3 DNA reads TGCAGTGCTAGAGAGGACTACGAGCAGTACTTC. Its translation is CSAREDYEQYF.

This chain links TRBV29-1 with TRBJ2-2; tentatively, D is TRBD1 (6 bases). Germline V gene lookup returns CDR1 SQVTM and CDR2 ANQGSEA. With 2 bases removed from V and 0 bases from J, the gap between germline ends came to 16 bases. This CDR3 comprises 17 residues. CDR3 DNA sequence: TGCAGCGTTGAATTTCCCCCACAGGGCACGAACACCGGGGAGCTGTTTTTT. It is translated as CSVEFPPQGTNTGELFF.

This sequence joins TRBV18 and TRBJ1-6; D may be TRBD1 (6 bases). Germline CDR1 KGHSH, CDR2 LQKENI. CDR3 length equals 16 residues. Trimming stripped 0 bases from V and 14 bases from J, with 20 bases between. The CDR3: CASSPPPRSQGSSLHF. The CDR3 DNA reads TGTGCCAGCTCACCACCCCCTCGATCTCAGGGGTCGTCCCTCCACTTT.

The chain employs TRBV10-1 and TRBJ2-7; 10 bases agree with TRBD1. V shed 6 bases and J 6 bases; nucleotides not matched to a gene: 8. The germline CDR1 and CDR2 sequences are WNHNN and SYGVQD (reference sequence). The CDR3 runs 14 residues. DNA of the CDR3: TGCGCCAGCAGGGCCGGGACAGGGGCCCCCGAGCAGTACTTC. Translation: CASRAGTGAPEQYF.

CDR3 bases: TGCAGTGCAGAAAGGGCAGGCTACACCTTC. This encodes CSAERAGYTF. The J gene is TRBJ1-2, the V gene TRBV20-1, with D unclear. The CDR3 runs 10 residues. Trimming pared 6 bases from V and 8 bases from J, leaving 10 bases between. Germline V CDR1 and CDR2: DFQATT, SNEGSKA (reference sequence).

The rearrangement joins TRBV7-2 to TRBJ2-1; perhaps TRBD1 as D (5 bases). Trimming left V 0 bases short and J 9 bases short, with 15 bases between. The CDR3 totals 15 residues. CDR1 and CDR2 (germline): SGHTA, FQGNSA. CDR3 bases: TGTGCCAGCAGCTTAGCGGGGCAGGGCGTTACTGAGCAGTTCTTC. Its translation is CASSLAGQGVTEQFF.

The V and J genes are TRBV7-9 and TRBJ1-1, with no clear D. Germline assignment: CDR1 SEHNR and CDR2 FQNEAQ (reference sequence). V lost 6 bases to trimming and J lost 1 base, with 9 bases between them. The length of the CDR3 is 13 residues. For the CDR3, the DNA is TGTGCCAGCAGGGCCGCCGGGAACACTGAAGCTTTCTTT. This gives the protein CASRAAGNTEAFF.

The rearrangement uses TRBV11-1 and TRBJ1-1, with D unresolved. Per germline, CDR1 SGHAT and CDR2 FQDESV (reference sequence). The CDR3 totals 14 residues. V lost 1 base and J lost 0, with 6 bases in between. The CDR3 DNA sequence: TGTGCCAGCAGCTTAGTAAATATGAACACTGAAGCTTTCTTT. The encoded protein is CASSLVNMNTEAFF.

This sequence joins TRBV13 and TRBJ1-1; D remains ambiguous. From germline, CDR1 is PRHDT and CDR2 FYEKMQ (reference sequence). Trimming stripped 3 bases from V and 3 bases from J, with 2 bases between. This CDR3 comprises 11 residues. The CDR3 nucleotides are TGTGCCAGCAGCTTCGACACTGAAGCTTTCTTT. Translation gives CASSFDTEAFF.

This clone was observed a single time. The chain couples TRBV9 to TRBJ2-2; D is undetermined. This CDR3 contains 15 residues. The V gene's germline CDR1 is SGDLS and CDR2 YYNGEE. V was trimmed by 4 bases and J by 3 bases, leaving 13 bases between them. The chain's CDR3 is CASSREATYTGELFF. The CDR3 nucleotides are TGTGCCAGCAGCCGAGAGGCCACATACACCGGGGAGCTGTTTTTT.

This clone was seen just once. The rearrangement links TRBV3-1 (or the pseudogene TRBV3-2) to TRBJ2-3; 8 bases match TRBD2. The CDR3 has 16 residues. The germline CDR1 and CDR2 sequences are LGHDT and YNNKEL (reference sequence). V shed 4 bases and J 7 bases; nucleotides not matched to a gene: 13. This CDR3 is CASSPPRSGAQYTQYF. The DNA of the CDR3 is TGTGCCAGCAGCCCACCCCGTAGCGGGGCACAATATACGCAGTATTTT.

This clone was observed a few times. The chain couples TRBV6-2 or TRBV6-3 to TRBJ1-1; 9 bases map to TRBD1. The CDR3 length is 13 residues. Germline lookup yields CDR1 MNHEY and CDR2 SVGEGT. The trim removed 2 bases at V and 11 bases at J, leaving 6 bases unmatched. The CDR3 region is CASSYGTGGWAFF. The CDR3 DNA reads TGTGCCAGCAGTTACGGTACAGGGGGCTGGGCTTTCTTT.

V usage is TRBV12-3 or TRBV12-4 and J usage is TRBJ1-2; D is perhaps TRBD1 (5 bases). Trimming removed 7 bases from V and 4 bases from J, with 7 bases in between. There are 11 residues in the CDR3. DNA for the CDR3: TGTGCCAGCACCCAGGGCTATGGCTACACCTTC. Translation gives CASTQGYGYTF.

This chain connects TRBV6-4 to TRBJ2-2; the match to TRBD1 covers 7 bases. Germline lookup yields CDR1 MRHNA and CDR2 SNTAGT. The CDR3 length is 14 residues. The ends lost 8 bases at V and 4 bases at J; junction bases unmatched: 7. CDR3 nucleotide sequence: TGTGCCAGCCGGAGACAGGGTGGCACCGGGGAGCTGTTTTTT. Encoded protein: CASRRQGGTGELFF.

This chain uses TRBV3-1 (or the pseudogene TRBV3-2) with TRBJ2-5; D remains ambiguous. CDR3 length: 12 residues. CDR1 LGHDT and CDR2 YNNKEL come from the germline V gene (reference sequence). V was clipped by 1 base and J by 4 bases, with 4 bases between them. CDR3 bases: TGTGCCAGCAGCCAAGGTGGAGAGACCCAGTACTTC. Protein: CASSQGGETQYF.

This clone showed up just a few times. This chain connects TRBV30 to TRBJ1-1, with D perhaps matching TRBD1 (5 bases). Germline V gives CDR1 GTSNPN, CDR2 SVGIG (reference sequence). V lost 2 bases to trimming and J lost 7 bases, with 8 bases between them. The CDR3 covers 11 residues. CDR3 coding DNA: TGTGCCTGGAGTTCGCAGGGTGAAGCTTTCTTT. This gives the protein CAWSSQGEAFF.

The genes are TRBV6-1 and TRBJ2-2; D unresolved. Germline loops: CDR1 MNHNS, CDR2 SASEGT. CDR3 size: 18 residues. Trimming removed 0 bases from V and 0 bases from J, with 14 bases in between. This chain's CDR3 is CASSEALPGTTNTGELFF. CDR3 in DNA: TGTGCCAGCAGTGAAGCGCTTCCAGGCACTACGAACACCGGGGAGCTGTTTTTT.

The chain couples TRBV20-1 to TRBJ1-2; D gene ambiguous. Germline V CDR1 and CDR2: DFQATT, SNEGSKA (reference sequence). This CDR3 is built from 11 residues. Trimming stripped 5 bases from V and 5 bases from J, with 9 bases between. The CDR3 reads CSASWIYGYTF. CDR3 nucleotide sequence: TGCAGTGCTTCTTGGATATATGGCTACACCTTC.

This chain joins TRBV29-1 and TRBJ2-7; TRBD1 is a possible D gene (6 bases). The CDR3 contains 14 residues. Per the germline V gene, CDR1 is SQVTM and CDR2 is ANQGSEA. The germline V and J ends were trimmed by 4 bases and 4 bases, with 17 bases remaining between them. The CDR3 is CSVVFPGHQYEQYF. The CDR3 region has the DNA TGCAGCGTTGTCTTTCCGGGACACCAATACGAGCAGTACTTC.

The CDR3 DNA is TGTGCCAGCAGGGAGAGGAACACTGAAGCTTTCTTT. This translates into CASRERNTEAFF. The V and J genes are TRBV3-1 (or the pseudogene TRBV3-2) and TRBJ1-1; D unresolved. Germline CDR1 is LGHDT and CDR2 is YNNKEL (reference sequence). V lost 6 bases, J lost 1 base, and 6 bases lay in between. This CDR3 region has 12 residues.

The chain combines TRBV7-2 with TRBJ2-7; D gene unclear. Trimming took off 2 bases at V and 2 bases at J, with 7 bases between the two ends. CDR3 size: 13 residues. The germline V gene has CDR1 SGHTA and CDR2 FQGNSA. The CDR3 spells CASSLNSAYEQYF. The DNA of the CDR3 is TGTGCCAGCAGCTTAAACAGCGCCTACGAGCAGTACTTC.

The J gene is TRBJ2-7, the V gene TRBV5-1; no clear D gene. The CDR3 covers 14 residues. The germline gives CDR1 SGHRS, CDR2 YFSETQ. Trimming took 3 bases from V and 2 from J, leaving 12 bases between them. CDR3 DNA: TGCGCCAGCAGCTGGGTGGGGTGGGCCTACGAGCAGTACTTC. It encodes CASSWVGWAYEQYF.

CDR3 amino acids: CASSRDVTGELFF. The CDR3 bases are TGCGCCAGCAGTCGGGATGTTACCGGGGAGCTGTTTTTT. This rearrangement joins TRBV5-1 to TRBJ2-2, with D perhaps TRBD2 (5 bases). The CDR3 runs to 13 residues. V was pared by 5 bases and J by 5 bases, with 10 bases between. Looked up from germline, CDR1 is SGHRS and CDR2 is YFSETQ.